Each of the 11 T cell receptor beta chains below was sequenced from the same sample in a study of blood T cell repertoires in COVID-19. The assay was immunoSEQ multiplex PCR, and TCRdb's table has in-frame clones only and misses some. The sample records about half a million clones, about 88% being singletons. The sample comprised PBMCs or T cells enriched from blood (not recorded which). Every receptor here comes from a woman aged 55 to 70 who had recovered from COVID-19.

The chain is built from TRBV7-6 and TRBJ2-3; D possibly corresponds to TRBD1 (5 bases). The CDR3 is made up of 14 amino acids. Deletions cut 5 bases from V and 9 bases from J, with 18 bases between. Germline CDR1 is SGHVS and CDR2 is FNYEAQ. The CDR3 sequence: CASSPNVGLGTQYF. The CDR3 DNA follows: TGTGCCAGCAGCCCCAATGTGGGGCTCGGAACGCAGTATTTT.

The chain couples TRBV29-1 to TRBJ2-1, with D maybe TRBD1 (6 bases). The V end was cut by 2 bases, the J end by 0 bases, with 14 bases between. The length of the CDR3 is 16 residues. The germline CDR1 and CDR2 sequences are SQVTM and ANQGSEA. The CDR3 region is CSVEKRQGSSYNEQFF. The CDR3 DNA reads as TGCAGCGTTGAAAAGCGCCAGGGGAGCTCCTACAATGAGCAGTTCTTC.

The rearrangement uses TRBV6-2 or TRBV6-3 and TRBJ1-5, with D unclear. The germline gives CDR1 MNHEY, CDR2 SVGEGT. CDR3 length equals 15 residues. V dropped 5 bases and J dropped 2 bases, with 13 bases sitting between them. The CDR3 is CASSRGQTGNQPQHF. The DNA of the CDR3 is TGTGCCAGCAGTCGTGGTCAGACTGGCAATCAGCCCCAGCATTTT.

This chain joins TRBV10-1 and TRBJ2-1; weak D call: TRBD2 (6 bases). V was clipped by 4 bases and J by 7 bases, with 20 bases between them. Germline V gives CDR1 WNHNN, CDR2 SYGVQD (reference sequence). This CDR3 comprises 16 residues. CDR3 bases: TGCGCCAGCAGTGGCCAATGGCCGGCGGGGTCTAATGAGCAGTTCTTC. Its protein is CASSGQWPAGSNEQFF.

The CDR3 protein is CASSPLSDRDSPLHF. The CDR3 DNA reads as TGCGCCAGCAGTCCTCTAAGTGACAGGGACTCACCCCTCCACTTT. The V call is TRBV5-1, the J call TRBJ1-6; 7 positions agree with TRBD1. The CDR3 runs to 15 residues. The V gene end was trimmed by 5 bases and the J gene end by 10 bases; junction bases not matched to a gene: 12. Germline CDR1 reads SGHRS; CDR2 reads YFSETQ.

The J gene is TRBJ1-6, the V gene TRBV11-2; D is undetermined. V dropped 5 bases and J dropped 8 bases, with 13 bases sitting between them. The germline V gene has CDR1 SGHAT and CDR2 FQNNGV. The CDR3 runs 14 residues. The chain's CDR3 is CASSPTKPDSPLHF. CDR3 bases: TGTGCCAGCAGCCCGACAAAACCAGATTCACCCCTCCACTTT.

The chain combines TRBV24-1 with TRBJ1-2; 7 nucleotides match TRBD1. CDR3 length: 14 residues. V dropped 4 bases and J dropped 2; count of bases not matched to a gene: 3. Germline values: CDR1 KGHDR, CDR2 SFDVKD. The CDR3 DNA is TGTGCCACCAGTGAGTCAGGGGGAAACTATGGCTACACCTTC. This encodes CATSESGGNYGYTF.

The chain employs TRBV6-1 and TRBJ1-2; D uncertain. Trimming removed 2 bases from V and 8 bases from J, with 12 bases in between. The V gene's germline CDR1 is MNHNS and CDR2 SASEGT. The CDR3 contains 13 residues. The CDR3 DNA reads as TGTGCCAGCAGTGAATCAGGCCCCGGCGGCTACACCTTC. Its translation: CASSESGPGGYTF.

The rearrangement joins TRBV5-6 to TRBJ1-1; 9 bases fit TRBD1. From germline, CDR1 is SGHDT and CDR2 YYEEEE. The CDR3 has 13 residues. Trimming at V came to 7 bases and at J to 5 bases, leaving 6 bases not matched to a gene. The CDR3 loop reads CASDRGSGTEAFF. The CDR3 DNA reads as TGTGCCAGCGACAGGGGGTCGGGTACTGAAGCTTTCTTT.

The chain recombines TRBV9 with TRBJ2-2; TRBD1 matches at 7 bases. CDR1 and CDR2 from the germline V gene are SGDLS and YYNGEE. CDR3 length: 15 residues. V dropped 3 bases and J dropped 3; count of bases not matched to a gene: 5. In DNA, the CDR3 is TGTGCCAGCAGCGGGACAGGCTCGCACACCGGGGAGCTGTTTTTT. The encoded protein is CASSGTGSHTGELFF.

The chain recombines TRBV18 with TRBJ1-6; D perhaps matches TRBD1 (6 bases). Germline loops: CDR1 KGHSH, CDR2 LQKENI. Trimming stripped 3 bases from V and 4 bases from J, with 7 bases between. CDR3 size: 14 residues. CDR3 in DNA: TGTGCCAGCTCACCCCAGGGGTATAATTCACCCCTCCACTTT. This translates into CASSPQGYNSPLHF.